These 20 T cell receptor beta chains were all obtained from the same sample, sequenced in a study of T-cell reconstitution after alpha-beta-depleted transplantation in children. Researchers prepared the TCRbeta library using unique molecular identifiers, the study reports. TCRdb redid the calling of the PCR reads with MiXCR, one entry per CDR3 protein. The top ten clones hold around 2% of a sample with approximately 490,000 distinct CDR3 sequences, over 9.5% of them seen once. This sample comprised PBMCs, obtained before TCRalphabeta/CD19-depleted stem cell transplant. The receptors derive from a child aged 2 to 10 with inherited bone marrow failure, due to receive a stem cell transplant.

This clonotype was detected a few times. The chain links TRBV20-1 to TRBJ2-5; tentative D call: TRBD1 (6 bases). The CDR3 is 13 residues long. V was clipped by 2 bases and J by 0 bases, with 7 bases between them. Germline V gives CDR1 DFQATT, CDR2 SNEGSKA (reference sequence). The CDR3 spells CSARRDNQETQYF. CDR3 DNA sequence: TGCAGTGCTAGACGGGACAACCAAGAGACCCAGTACTTC.

This clonotype was picked up many times. This chain connects TRBV5-1 to TRBJ1-6; D remains unclear. This CDR3 has 14 residues. From germline, CDR1 is SGHRS and CDR2 YFSETQ. CDR3 DNA: TGCCCCCCCCCGACGAGGCAGATCAATTCACCCCTCCACTTT. Its protein is CPPPTRQINSPLHF.

This clonotype was seen only a few times. V and J are TRBV12-3 or TRBV12-4 and TRBJ1-5; perhaps TRBD1 as D (5 bases). V lost 3 bases, J lost 10 bases, and 16 bases lay in between. The CDR3 has 14 residues. CDR3 protein: CASSLRGLPTPQHF. DNA of the CDR3: TGTGCCAGCAGTTTGAGGGGACTCCCTACCCCCCAGCATTTT.

This clonotype was picked up a small number of times. The chain links TRBV27 to TRBJ2-5; 11 bases match TRBD1. This CDR3 contains 16 residues. V was pared by 6 bases and J by 3 bases, with 9 bases of the junction left unmatched. Germline V gene lookup returns CDR1 MNHEY and CDR2 SMNVEV (reference sequence). The CDR3 sequence is CASRRARDRGKETQYF. As DNA, the CDR3 is TGTGCCAGCAGACGGGCCCGGGACAGGGGGAAAGAGACCCAGTACTTC.

This clonotype was counted only a few times. The chain joins TRBV5-1 to TRBJ2-2, with 8 bases fitting TRBD2. The J segment lost 2 bases and the V segment lost 4 bases, leaving 4 bases of the junction unmatched. Germline V gene sequence: CDR1 SGHRS, CDR2 YFSETQ. The CDR3 length is 15 residues. This CDR3 is CASSRGLANTGELFF. The CDR3 DNA is TGCGCCAGCAGCCGCGGACTAGCTAACACCGGGGAGCTGTTTTTT. Full variable domain (outside the CDR3, taken from reference TRBV5-1 and TRBJ2-2): KAGVTQTPRYLIKTRGQQVTLSCSPISGHRSVSWYQQTPGQGLQFLFEYFSETQRNKGNFPGRFSGRQFSNSRSEMNVSTLELGDSALYLCASSRGLANTGELFFGEGSRLTVL.

V and J are TRBV11-2 and TRBJ1-4, with D unclear. Germline-derived CDR1 and CDR2 are SGHAT and FQNNGV. The V gene lost 0 bases and the J gene lost 0 bases, with 8 bases spanning the gap. This CDR3 has 16 amino acids. CDR3 DNA sequence: TGTGCCAGCAGCTTAGATCCCGATGCAACTAATGAAAAACTGTTTTTT. Protein sequence: CASSLDPDATNEKLFF.

This clonotype was counted a few times. At one end the junction does not follow the germline gene, possibly because of a read error. As DNA, the CDR3 is TGTGCCAGCAGCTTAATGGACAACGCCGTGGACTTC. It encodes CASSLMDNAVDF. This sequence joins TRBV7-9 and TRBJ2-7, with a tentative D call TRBD1 (5 bases). This CDR3 has 12 amino acids. The germline V gene encodes CDR1 SEHNR and CDR2 FQNEAQ (reference sequence).

In its sample, this clonotype was seen many times. The rearrangement uses TRBV5-1 and TRBJ2-1, with D perhaps matching TRBD2 (6 bases). Trimming removed 4 bases at V and 4 bases at J, with 18 bases between. The CDR3 runs to 16 residues. Germline-derived CDR1 and CDR2 are SGHRS and YFSETQ. This chain's CDR3 is CASSLSGTWIYNEQFF. CDR3 DNA sequence: TGCGCCAGCAGCCTTTCCGGGACTTGGATATACAATGAGCAGTTCTTC. Using reference TRBV5-1 and TRBJ2-1 for the parts outside the CDR3, the full variable domain is KAGVTQTPRYLIKTRGQQVTLSCSPISGHRSVSWYQQTPGQGLQFLFEYFSETQRNKGNFPGRFSGRQFSNSRSEMNVSTLELGDSALYLCASSLSGTWIYNEQFFGPGTRLTVL.

This clonotype has a count of ten or more. This rearrangement joins TRBV9 to TRBJ2-7; D is perhaps TRBD2 (5 bases). Per germline, CDR1 SGDLS and CDR2 YYNGEE. This CDR3 has 14 residues. Trimming stripped 0 bases from V and 3 bases from J, with 10 bases between. The CDR3 loop is CASSVGISDYEQYF. The CDR3 DNA reads as TGTGCCAGCAGCGTAGGTATTAGCGACTACGAGCAGTACTTC.

This clonotype showed up many times. The V and J genes are TRBV15 and TRBJ2-5, with 11 positions matching TRBD1. Germline CDR1 LNHNV, CDR2 YYDKDF (reference sequence). The CDR3 runs 15 residues. V dropped 4 bases and J dropped 4; count of bases not matched to a gene: 5. The CDR3 DNA sequence: TGTGCCACCAGCACCGGACAGGGGGCGGGAGAGACCCAGTACTTC. It encodes CATSTGQGAGETQYF.

This clonotype was detected many times. The chain couples TRBV29-1 to TRBJ2-7, with 10 nucleotides matching TRBD1. The CDR3 totals 11 residues. Trimming at V came to 7 bases and at J to 7 bases, leaving 4 bases not matched to a gene. CDR1 SQVTM and CDR2 ANQGSEA come from the germline V gene. The CDR3 DNA sequence: TGCAGCGCCGGGACAGGGGATGAGCAGTACTTC. Translated: CSAGTGDEQYF.

On this clonotype: With a much larger clone just one base away, this may be a read error. The V and J genes are TRBV12-3 or TRBV12-4 and TRBJ2-3; 13 bases are a match to TRBD2. The CDR3 covers 16 residues. The CDR3 sequence is CSSSPGTSGATDTQYF. In DNA, the CDR3 is TGTTCCAGCAGTCCCGGGACTAGCGGGGCCACAGATACGCAGTATTTT.

This clonotype appeared many times. The chain links TRBV18 to TRBJ2-3; D unresolved. Trimming cost V 5 bases and J 0 bases, with 6 bases left between them. The length of the CDR3 is 13 residues. In germline, CDR1 is KGHSH, CDR2 LQKENI. In DNA form, the CDR3 reads TGTGCCAGCTCAAAGACTAGCACAGATACGCAGTATTTT. It codes for CASSKTSTDTQYF.

Ten or more counts support this clonotype. The chain is built from TRBV3-1 and TRBJ2-1; unclear D gene. There are 17 residues in the CDR3. From germline, CDR1 is LGHDT and CDR2 YNNKEL (reference sequence). V lost 0 bases, J lost 2 bases, and 14 bases lay in between. The CDR3 reads CASSQDPHKRAYNEQFF. The DNA of the CDR3 is TGTGCCAGCAGCCAAGACCCCCATAAGAGAGCCTACAATGAGCAGTTCTTC.

Ten or more counts support this clonotype. CDR3 amino acids: CASSGTGWANEKLFF. CDR3 bases: TGTGCCAGCAGCGGGACAGGGTGGGCTAATGAAAAACTGTTTTTT. The chain combines TRBV5-5 with TRBJ1-4, with TRBD1 identical over 9 bases. The CDR3 is 15 residues long. The V gene end was trimmed by 4 bases and the J gene end by 3 bases; junction bases not matched to a gene: 4. CDR1 and CDR2 from the germline V gene are SGHKS and YYEKEE (reference sequence). Full variable domain (missing parts from reference TRBV5-5 and TRBJ1-4): DAGVTQSPTHLIKTRGQQVTLRCSPISGHKSVSWYQQVLGQGPQFIFQYYEKEERGRGNFPDRFSARQFPNYSSELNVNALLLGDSALYLCASSGTGWANEKLFFGSGTQLSVL.

The CDR3 is CASSQDWGMNTEAFF. The DNA of the CDR3 is TGCGCCAGCAGCCAAGATTGGGGGATGAACACTGAAGCTTTCTTT. The V gene is TRBV4-3, the J gene TRBJ1-1; the D gene is possibly TRBD1 (5 bases). Germline V gene sequence: CDR1 LGHNA, CDR2 YSLEER. CDR3 length: 15 amino acids. V was cut by 0 bases and J by 0 bases, with 8 bases left in between.

V usage is TRBV18 and J usage is TRBJ2-7, with 7 bases that match TRBD1. Germline CDR1 KGHSH, CDR2 LQKENI. V gave up 6 bases and J gave up 6 bases; unmatched junction bases: 11. The CDR3 consists of 14 residues. CDR3 sequence (DNA): TGTGCCAGCTCCGACAGGGCGGGTTACTCCGAGCAGTACTTC. Translating it yields CASSDRAGYSEQYF.

This clonotype appeared many times. V is TRBV24-1 and J is TRBJ2-2; perhaps TRBD1 as D (5 bases). There are 14 residues in the CDR3. V shed 4 bases and J shed 4 bases, with 9 bases lying between them. In germline, CDR1 is KGHDR, CDR2 SFDVKD. As DNA, the CDR3 is TGTGCCACCAGTGAGAGTGGGGCCACCGGGGAGCTGTTTTTT. Translation gives CATSESGATGELFF.

This clonotype was detected many times. The chain employs TRBV5-1 and TRBJ2-1, with D maybe TRBD2 (6 bases). This CDR3 has 14 residues. Per germline, CDR1 SGHRS and CDR2 YFSETQ. V lost 5 bases, J lost 5 bases, and 14 bases lay in between. CDR3 nucleotide sequence: TGCGCCAGCAGTCTAGATCCGGGGGACAATGAGCAGTTCTTC. Protein product: CASSLDPGDNEQFF. The complete variable domain, with remaining parts taken from reference TRBV5-1 and TRBJ2-1, reads KAGVTQTPRYLIKTRGQQVTLSCSPISGHRSVSWYQQTPGQGLQFLFEYFSETQRNKGNFPGRFSGRQFSNSRSEMNVSTLELGDSALYLCASSLDPGDNEQFFGPGTRLTVL.

This clonotype was seen many times. This chain joins TRBV7-9 and TRBJ2-7; D is undetermined. Between the trimmed V and J ends, which lost 4 bases and 5 bases, there was a span of 3 bases. Germline CDR1 reads SEHNR; CDR2 reads FQNEAQ (reference sequence). The CDR3 is 10 amino acids. CDR3 amino acids: CASSSNEQYF. In nucleotides, the CDR3 is TGTGCCAGCAGCTCGAACGAGCAGTACTTC.